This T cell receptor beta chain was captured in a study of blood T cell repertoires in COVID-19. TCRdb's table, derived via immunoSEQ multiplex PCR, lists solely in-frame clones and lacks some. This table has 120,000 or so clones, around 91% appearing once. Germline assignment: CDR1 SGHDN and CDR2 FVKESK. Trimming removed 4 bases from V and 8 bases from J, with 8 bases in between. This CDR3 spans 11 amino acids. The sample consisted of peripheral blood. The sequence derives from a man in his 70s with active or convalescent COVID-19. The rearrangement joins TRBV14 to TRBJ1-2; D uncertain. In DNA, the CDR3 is TGTGCCAGCAGCCCTGGAGACGGCTACACCTTC. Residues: CASSPGDGYTF. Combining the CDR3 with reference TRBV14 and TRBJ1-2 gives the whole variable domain EAGVTQFPSHSVIEKGQTVTLRCDPISGHDNLYWYRRVMGKEIKFLLHFVKESKQDESGMPNNRFLAERTGGTYSTLKVQPAELEDSGVYFCASSPGDGYTFGSGTRLTVV.